This TCR beta chain is drawn from a study of blood T cell repertoires in COVID-19. Study in general: The analysed material was cDNA or gDNA that came from T cells, B-cell-depleted T cells, or PBMCs.

Authors' methods: Quantification of nucleated cells was approximated via reference gene primer amplification. Libraries were prepared by immunoSEQ multiplex PCR; TCRdb keeps only in-frame clonotypes and omits some of them. The V and J calls and clone size come from that table; D and trimming were worked out from the DNA. This table has 40,000 to 45,000 clones, more than 90% appearing once. The V gene's germline CDR1 is MRHNA and CDR2 SNTAGT. The V end lost 3 bases, the J end lost 2 bases, and 7 bases lay between the germline ends. The CDR3 has 13 residues. The receptor was derived from a human donor in a cohort sampled during active COVID-19. Source material: peripheral blood. V usage is TRBV6-4 and J usage is TRBJ1-1; D call uncertain. The CDR3 loop is CASSESGNTEAFF. In DNA form, the CDR3 reads TGTGCCAGCAGTGAGTCAGGAAACACTGAAGCTTTCTTT.